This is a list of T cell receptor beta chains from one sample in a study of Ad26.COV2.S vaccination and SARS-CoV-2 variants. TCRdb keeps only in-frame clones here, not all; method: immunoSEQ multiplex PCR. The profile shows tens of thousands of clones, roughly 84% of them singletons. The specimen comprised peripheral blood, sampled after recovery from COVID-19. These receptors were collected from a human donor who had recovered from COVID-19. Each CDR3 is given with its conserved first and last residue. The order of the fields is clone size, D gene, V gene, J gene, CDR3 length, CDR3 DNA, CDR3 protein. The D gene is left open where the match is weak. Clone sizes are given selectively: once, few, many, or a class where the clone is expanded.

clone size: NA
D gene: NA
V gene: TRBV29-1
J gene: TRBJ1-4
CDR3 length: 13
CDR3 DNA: TGCAGCGTTGAAGACCCCGATAATGAAAAACTGTTTTTT
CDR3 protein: CSVEDPDNEKLFF

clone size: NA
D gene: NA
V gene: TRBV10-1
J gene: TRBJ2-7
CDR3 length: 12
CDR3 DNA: TGCGCCAGCGGCAAGGATCCCTACGAGCAGTACTTC
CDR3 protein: CASGKDPYEQYF

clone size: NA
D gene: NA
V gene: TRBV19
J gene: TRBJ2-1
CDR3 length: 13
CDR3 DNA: TGTGCCAGTAAGGGCGGGGACTTCAATGAGCAGTTCTTC
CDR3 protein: CASKGGDFNEQFF

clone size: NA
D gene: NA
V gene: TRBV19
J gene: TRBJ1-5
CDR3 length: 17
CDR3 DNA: TGTGCCAGTAGTTCCTGGACCGGGAAAGGGAGCAATCAGCCCCAGCATTTT
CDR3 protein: CASSSWTGKGSNQPQHF

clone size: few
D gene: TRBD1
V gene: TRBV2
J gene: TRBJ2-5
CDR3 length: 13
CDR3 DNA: TGTGCCAGCAGACGACAGGGGGCAGAGACCCAGTACTTC
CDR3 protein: CASRRQGAETQYF

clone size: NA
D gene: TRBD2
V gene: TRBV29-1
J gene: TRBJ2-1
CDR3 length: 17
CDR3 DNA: TGCAGCGTTGAAGTCGTGAAATTAAAGCGGGGGTACAATGAGCAGTTCTTC
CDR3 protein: CSVEVVKLKRGYNEQFF

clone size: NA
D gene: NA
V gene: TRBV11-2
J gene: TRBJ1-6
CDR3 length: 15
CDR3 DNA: TGTGCCAGCAGCTTAGACTCCCTTATAGGTTCACCCCTCCACTTT
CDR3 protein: CASSLDSLIGSPLHF

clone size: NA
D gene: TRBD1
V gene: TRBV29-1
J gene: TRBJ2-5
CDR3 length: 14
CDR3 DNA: TGCAGCGTTGCAGGGGGGACAGGCCAAGAGACCCAGTACTTC
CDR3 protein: CSVAGGTGQETQYF

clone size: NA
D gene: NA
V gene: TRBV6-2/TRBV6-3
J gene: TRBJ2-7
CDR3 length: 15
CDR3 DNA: TGTGCCAGCAGTTACTCGCTAGGAGGCTCCTACGAGCAGTACTTC
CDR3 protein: CASSYSLGGSYEQYF

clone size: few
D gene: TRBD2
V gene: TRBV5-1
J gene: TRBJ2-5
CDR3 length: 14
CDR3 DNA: TGCGCCAGCAGCCGAAGCGGGGCCCAAGAGACCCAGTACTTC
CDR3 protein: CASSRSGAQETQYF

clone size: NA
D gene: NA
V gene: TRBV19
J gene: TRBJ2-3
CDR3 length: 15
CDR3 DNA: TGTGCCAGTAAAGACGACTATCCGGTCACAGATACGCAGTATTTT
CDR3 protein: CASKDDYPVTDTQYF

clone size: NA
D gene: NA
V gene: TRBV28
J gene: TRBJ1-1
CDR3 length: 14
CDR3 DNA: TGTGCCAGCAAACCGGACAGTTTGGGGACTGAAGCTTTCTTT
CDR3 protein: CASKPDSLGTEAFF

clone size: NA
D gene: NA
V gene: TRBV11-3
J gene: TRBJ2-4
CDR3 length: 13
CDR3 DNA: TGTGCCAGCAGCGTCGGACACCAGAACATTCAGTACTTC
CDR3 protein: CASSVGHQNIQYF

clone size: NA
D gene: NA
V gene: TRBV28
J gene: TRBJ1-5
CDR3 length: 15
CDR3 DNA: TGTGCCAGCAGGCTTCGCAGGGACATAGATCAGCCCCAGCATTTT
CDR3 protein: CASRLRRDIDQPQHF

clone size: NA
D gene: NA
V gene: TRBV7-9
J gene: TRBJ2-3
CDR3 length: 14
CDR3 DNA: TGTGCCAGCAGCTTAGCGGGGAGACAAGATACGCAGTATTTT
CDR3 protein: CASSLAGRQDTQYF

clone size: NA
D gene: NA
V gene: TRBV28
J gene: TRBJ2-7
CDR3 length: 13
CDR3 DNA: TGTGCCAGCAGTCCGGGTAGTATCTACGGGCAGTACTTC
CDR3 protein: CASSPGSIYGQYF

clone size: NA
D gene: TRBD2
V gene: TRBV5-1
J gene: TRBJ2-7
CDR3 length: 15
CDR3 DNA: TGCGCCAGCAGCCTAGGGACTAGCGGGGTCTACGAGCAGTACTTC
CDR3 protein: CASSLGTSGVYEQYF

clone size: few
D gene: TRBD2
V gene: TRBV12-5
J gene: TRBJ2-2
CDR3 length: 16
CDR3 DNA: TGTGCTAGTGGTCCCGGAACTAGCGGGATTACCGGGGAGCTGTTTTTT
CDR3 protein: CASGPGTSGITGELFF

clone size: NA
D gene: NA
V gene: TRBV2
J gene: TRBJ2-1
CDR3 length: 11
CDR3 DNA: TGTGCCAGCAGTCTAGACTGGGAGCAGTTCTTC
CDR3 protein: CASSLDWEQFF

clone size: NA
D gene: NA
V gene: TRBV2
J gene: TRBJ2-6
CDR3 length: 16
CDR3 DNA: TGTGCCAGCAGGGAGGCAGCCTACTCTGGGGCCAACGTCCTGACTTTC
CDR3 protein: CASREAAYSGANVLTF

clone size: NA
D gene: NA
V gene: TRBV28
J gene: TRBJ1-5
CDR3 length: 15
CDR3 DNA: TGTGCCAGCAGTCCCGCTCTTGCTAGCAATCAGCCCCAGCATTTT
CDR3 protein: CASSPALASNQPQHF

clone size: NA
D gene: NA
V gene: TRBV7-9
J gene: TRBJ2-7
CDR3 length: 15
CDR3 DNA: TGTGCCAGCAGCTTAGCCGGGGCATTGGACTACGAGCAGTACTTC
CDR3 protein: CASSLAGALDYEQYF